Listed below are T cell receptor beta chains from one sample, sequenced in a study of tumor-infiltrating lymphocytes in primary liver carcinoma. TCRdb ran MiXCR on the multiplex PCR reads and lists one entry per CDR3 protein. Seen here are about 350,000 distinct CDR3 sequences, less than 75% observed once, and the top ten hold roughly 6.5%. Source material: peripheral blood. The receptors shown here come from a man in his forties with primary liver carcinoma and hepatitis B virus infection. Each CDR3 is given with its conserved first and last residue. D genes are given only for firm matches. The size field is filled for only some rows; it gives once, few, many or a size class.

d_gene,abundance,v_gene,j_gene,CDR3nt,CDR3aa
TRBD2,many,TRBV5-4,TRBJ2-1,TGTGCCAGCAGGCGACTAGCGGGAGACCGCTACAATGAGCAGTTCTTC,CASRRLAGDRYNEQFF
TRBD1,many,TRBV5-6,TRBJ2-7,TGTGCCAGCAGTCGGGACAGGGCCTCCTACGAGCAGTACTTC,CASSRDRASYEQYF
-,-,TRBV11-2,TRBJ1-4,TGTGCCAGCAGCTTAGAGGTTGGGGACGAAAAACTGTTTTTT,CASSLEVGDEKLFF
TRBD2,-,TRBV4-2,TRBJ2-5,TGTGCTAGCAGCCAAGAGCGGGGGGCCAAAGAGACCCAGTACTTC,CASSQERGAKETQYF
-,-,TRBV2,TRBJ2-3,TGTGCCAGCAGTGAAGCGCTTGGTGGGGGAAATACGCAGTATTTT,CASSEALGGGNTQYF
-,-,TRBV5-5,TRBJ1-6,-,CASSLVAGGAYNSPLDF
-,-,TRBV6-5,TRBJ2-3,TGTGCCAGCAGTTACTCTGATACCGGAGCAATAACAGATACGCAGTATTTT,CASSYSDTGAITDTQYF
-,many,TRBV29-1,TRBJ2-7,TGCAGCGTTGGGCTCCCTGACAGATACGAGCAGTACTTC,CSVGLPDRYEQYF
TRBD1,-,TRBV29-1,TRBJ1-3,TGCAGCGCCCGGACAGGCTTTGGTGGAAACACCATATATTTT,CSARTGFGGNTIYF
TRBD2,-,TRBV30,TRBJ2-3,TGTGCCTGGAGCCGACTAGCGCTCACAGATACGCAGTATTTT,CAWSRLALTDTQYF
TRBD2,-,TRBV11-2,TRBJ2-5,TGTGCCAGCAGCTTCCACAGACTAGCCCAAGAGACCCAGTACTTC,CASSFHRLAQETQYF
TRBD1,-,TRBV10-3,TRBJ2-7,TGTGCCATCAGTGACTCGGACAGGGTGGCTATCAGCTACGAGCAGTACTTC,CAISDSDRVAISYEQYF
-,-,TRBV6-2/TRBV6-3,TRBJ1-1,TGTGCCAGCAGGGGTACGGGGGAGCGCACTGAAGCTTTCTTT,CASRGTGERTEAFF
-,-,TRBV11-2,TRBJ2-5,TGTGCCAGCAGCCTAAATCGCCAGCAACGGACCCAGTACTTC,CASSLNRQQRTQYF
-,-,TRBV4-3,TRBJ2-3,TGCCTCAGCAGCCAAGGGACAGATACGCAGTATTTT,CLSSQGTDTQYF
-,-,TRBV6-5,TRBJ2-2,TGTGCCAGTAGTTTCTCAGGATTCAGGAACACCGGGGAGCTGTTTTTT,CASSFSGFRNTGELFF
-,few,TRBV5-4,TRBJ2-5,TGTGCCAGCAGCTTGGACAGCCTCCAAGAGACCCAGTACTTC,CASSLDSLQETQYF
TRBD1,many,TRBV12-3/TRBV12-4,TRBJ2-4,TGTGCCAGCAGTTTTTTTATTGTCGAGGACAGGGCAGAAGCCAAAAACATTCAGTACTTC,CASSFFIVEDRAEAKNIQYF
TRBD2,many,TRBV4-2,TRBJ2-1,TGTGCCAGCAGCGAAGAGGCTAGCGGGAGGTATGAGCAGTTCTTC,CASSEEASGRYEQFF
-,-,TRBV11-2,TRBJ2-5,TGTGCCAGCAGATTACGAGAGGGCCAGTACTTC,CASRLREGQYF
-,once,TRBV11-2,TRBJ1-5,TGTGCCAGCAGCTTAGTCGCTGGTAATCAGCTCCAGCATTTT,CASSLVAGNQLQHF
-,many,TRBV4-1,TRBJ2-7,TGCGCCAGCAGCCAAGATCGCTGGCAGGGCAACGAGCAGTACTTC,CASSQDRWQGNEQYF